The next 15 T cell receptor beta chains were all read from a single sample in a study of brain T cells in children with intractable seizures. Generated by immunoSEQ multiplex PCR, the TCRdb table keeps only in-frame clones and is missing some. Of about 76,000 clones in the sample, around 93% were seen once. Specimen: peripheral blood, collected at surgery. These receptors originate from a boy less than two years old with tuberous sclerosis and intractable seizures.

The chain carries TRBV5-1 and TRBJ2-7, with no clear D. Trimming cost V 5 bases and J 3 bases, with 6 bases left between them. Per germline, CDR1 SGHRS and CDR2 YFSETQ. The CDR3 extends over 11 amino acids. CDR3 bases: TGCGCCAGCAGAGGCAGCTACGAGCAGTACTTC. Its protein is CASRGSYEQYF.

The chain uses TRBV6-5 and TRBJ2-5, with 7 bases aligning to TRBD1. The germline gives CDR1 MNHEY, CDR2 SVGAGI. The CDR3 has 16 residues. The ends lost 0 bases at V and 0 bases at J; junction bases unmatched: 4. This chain's CDR3 is CASSYSIQGNQETQYF. In DNA, the CDR3 is TGTGCCAGCAGTTACTCTATACAGGGGAACCAAGAGACCCAGTACTTC.

V usage is TRBV30 and J usage is TRBJ2-7; 12 bases align to TRBD2. Germline values: CDR1 GTSNPN, CDR2 SVGIG (reference sequence). V gave up 0 bases and J gave up 6 bases; unmatched junction bases: 0. The CDR3 runs to 13 residues. CDR3: CAWSVLAGGEQYF. The CDR3 nucleotides read TGTGCCTGGAGTGTACTAGCGGGGGGCGAGCAGTACTTC. The full variable domain, with the rest looked up from reference TRBV30 and TRBJ2-7, is SQTIHQWPATLVQPVGSPLSLECTVEGTSNPNLYWYRQAAGRGLQLLFYSVGIGQISSEVPQNLSASRPQDRQFILSSKKLLLSDSGFYLCAWSVLAGGEQYFGPGTRLTVT.

This rearrangement joins TRBV13 to TRBJ1-2, with D possibly matching TRBD1 (6 bases). V was cut by 5 bases and J by 9 bases, with 16 bases left in between. CDR3 length: 13 amino acids. The germline CDR1 and CDR2 sequences are PRHDT and FYEKMQ (reference sequence). CDR3 loop: CASSPNRDQSYTF. The CDR3 DNA is TGTGCCAGCAGCCCTAACAGGGATCAAAGCTACACCTTC.

The rearrangement joins TRBV27 to TRBJ2-1, with 10 positions matching TRBD2. The CDR3 extends over 16 amino acids. The trim removed 5 bases at V and 7 bases at J, leaving 11 bases unmatched. Germline V gene sequence: CDR1 MNHEY, CDR2 SMNVEV (reference sequence). DNA for the CDR3: TGTGCCAGCAGTGGGGGGGGGCTAGCGGGAGCGAATGAGCAGTTCTTC. It codes for CASSGGGLAGANEQFF.

V is TRBV28 and J is TRBJ1-3, with D maybe TRBD1 (5 bases). V shed 6 bases and J shed 2 bases, with 11 bases lying between them. The CDR3 has 14 amino acids. CDR1 is MDHEN, CDR2 SYDVKM, per germline. This CDR3 reads CASRGQGAGNTIYF. The CDR3 DNA is TGTGCCAGCAGAGGGCAGGGTGCTGGAAACACCATATATTTT.

This clone appeared once. The chain recombines TRBV5-4 with TRBJ1-1; TRBD1 aligns across 8 bases. In germline, CDR1 is SGHNT, CDR2 YYREEE (reference sequence). The trim removed 1 base at V and 0 bases at J, leaving 14 bases unmatched. The CDR3 totals 19 residues. CDR3 nucleotides: TGTGCCAGCAGCTTGAGGGGTGGAGACAGGGGACTTATGAACACTGAAGCTTTCTTT. This gives the protein CASSLRGGDRGLMNTEAFF.

V is TRBV28 and J is TRBJ2-1, with D possibly TRBD2 on 6 matching bases. The germline gives CDR1 MDHEN, CDR2 SYDVKM. V was pared by 6 bases and J by 9 bases, with 12 bases between. The CDR3 loop spans 12 amino acids. This CDR3 is CASRLAASEQFF. Written as DNA, the CDR3 is TGTGCCAGCAGATTAGCGGCCAGTGAGCAGTTCTTC.

This clone is labeled medium-sized. Other DNA sequences from this sample encode an identical CDR3 as well. The chain recombines TRBV9 with TRBJ2-7; D gene ambiguous. The CDR3 loop spans 13 amino acids. V was shortened by 4 bases and J by 1 base, with 9 bases between the two germline ends. Germline V gene lookup returns CDR1 SGDLS and CDR2 YYNGEE. The DNA of the CDR3 is TGTGCCAGCAGCCCGCGCTCTTCCTACGAGCAGTACTTC. It yields the protein CASSPRSSYEQYF. The variable domain in full, completed from reference TRBV9 and TRBJ2-7, reads DSGVTQTPKHLITATGQRVTLRCSPRSGDLSVYWYQQSLDQGLQFLIQYYNGEERAKGNILERFSAQQFPDLHSELNLSSLELGDSALYFCASSPRSSYEQYFGPGTRLTVT.

This clone is deemed medium-sized (0.01 to 0.1%). The chain carries TRBV7-9 and TRBJ1-2; D possibly corresponds to TRBD1 (5 bases). This CDR3 spans 14 amino acids. V was clipped by 5 bases and J by 6 bases, with 16 bases between them. Per the germline V gene, CDR1 is SEHNR and CDR2 is FQNEAQ (reference sequence). The CDR3: CASSPGRGADGYTF. The CDR3 bases are TGTGCCAGCAGCCCCGGGAGGGGCGCGGATGGCTACACCTTC.

This clone has just a few counts. The rearrangement joins TRBV6-5 to TRBJ1-6, with D possibly being TRBD1 (5 bases). V dropped 5 bases and J dropped 10 bases, with 15 bases sitting between them. Germline lookup yields CDR1 MNHEY and CDR2 SVGAGI. The CDR3 length is 14 residues. CDR3 region: CASSPSGRRSPLHF. The CDR3 DNA follows: TGTGCCAGCAGTCCCTCGGGACGAAGATCACCCCTCCACTTT.

This chain uses TRBV2 with TRBJ2-7; a weak D match, TRBD1 (6 bases). The CDR3 spans 14 residues. The V gene lost 4 bases and the J gene lost 2 bases, with 12 bases spanning the gap. CDR1 and CDR2 from the germline V gene are SNHLY and FYNNEI. The CDR3 nucleotides read TGTGCCAGCAGTGTAATAGAGGGGGCCTACGAGCAGTACTTC. Amino acids: CASSVIEGAYEQYF.

This clone was recorded once. The V and J genes are TRBV7-2 and TRBJ2-3; TRBD2 aligns across 12 bases. This CDR3 has 16 amino acids. Germline V gives CDR1 SGHTA, CDR2 FQGNSA. V lost 2 bases to trimming and J lost 3 bases; unmatched junction nucleotides: 3. CDR3 protein: CASSLLAGGLTDTQYF. CDR3 nucleotide sequence: TGTGCCAGCAGCTTACTAGCGGGGGGGCTGACAGATACGCAGTATTTT. Supplemented by reference TRBV7-2 and TRBJ2-3, the full variable domain reads GAGVSQSPSNKVTEKGKDVELRCDPISGHTALYWYRQSLGQGLEFLIYFQGNSAPDKSGLPSDRFSAERTGGSVSTLTIQRTQQEDSAVYLCASSLLAGGLTDTQYFGPGTRLTVL.

The chain couples TRBV6-1 to TRBJ2-6; D call uncertain. Germline loops: CDR1 MNHNS, CDR2 SASEGT. V was pared by 3 bases and J by 0 bases, with 6 bases between. The CDR3 sequence is 15 residues long. The CDR3 is CASSDGFSGANVLTF. DNA for the CDR3: TGTGCCAGCAGTGACGGGTTCTCTGGGGCCAACGTCCTGACTTTC.

This chain connects TRBV6-2 or TRBV6-3 to TRBJ2-3; D might be TRBD2 (6 bases). The V and J ends lost 0 bases and 6 bases respectively, with 19 bases between them. Per the germline V gene, CDR1 is MNHEY and CDR2 is SVGEGT. The CDR3 is 17 residues long. Here the CDR3 reads CASSYSWVAGRLDTQYF. The CDR3 DNA reads as TGTGCCAGCAGTTACTCTTGGGTCGCGGGGCGTTTGGATACGCAGTATTTT.